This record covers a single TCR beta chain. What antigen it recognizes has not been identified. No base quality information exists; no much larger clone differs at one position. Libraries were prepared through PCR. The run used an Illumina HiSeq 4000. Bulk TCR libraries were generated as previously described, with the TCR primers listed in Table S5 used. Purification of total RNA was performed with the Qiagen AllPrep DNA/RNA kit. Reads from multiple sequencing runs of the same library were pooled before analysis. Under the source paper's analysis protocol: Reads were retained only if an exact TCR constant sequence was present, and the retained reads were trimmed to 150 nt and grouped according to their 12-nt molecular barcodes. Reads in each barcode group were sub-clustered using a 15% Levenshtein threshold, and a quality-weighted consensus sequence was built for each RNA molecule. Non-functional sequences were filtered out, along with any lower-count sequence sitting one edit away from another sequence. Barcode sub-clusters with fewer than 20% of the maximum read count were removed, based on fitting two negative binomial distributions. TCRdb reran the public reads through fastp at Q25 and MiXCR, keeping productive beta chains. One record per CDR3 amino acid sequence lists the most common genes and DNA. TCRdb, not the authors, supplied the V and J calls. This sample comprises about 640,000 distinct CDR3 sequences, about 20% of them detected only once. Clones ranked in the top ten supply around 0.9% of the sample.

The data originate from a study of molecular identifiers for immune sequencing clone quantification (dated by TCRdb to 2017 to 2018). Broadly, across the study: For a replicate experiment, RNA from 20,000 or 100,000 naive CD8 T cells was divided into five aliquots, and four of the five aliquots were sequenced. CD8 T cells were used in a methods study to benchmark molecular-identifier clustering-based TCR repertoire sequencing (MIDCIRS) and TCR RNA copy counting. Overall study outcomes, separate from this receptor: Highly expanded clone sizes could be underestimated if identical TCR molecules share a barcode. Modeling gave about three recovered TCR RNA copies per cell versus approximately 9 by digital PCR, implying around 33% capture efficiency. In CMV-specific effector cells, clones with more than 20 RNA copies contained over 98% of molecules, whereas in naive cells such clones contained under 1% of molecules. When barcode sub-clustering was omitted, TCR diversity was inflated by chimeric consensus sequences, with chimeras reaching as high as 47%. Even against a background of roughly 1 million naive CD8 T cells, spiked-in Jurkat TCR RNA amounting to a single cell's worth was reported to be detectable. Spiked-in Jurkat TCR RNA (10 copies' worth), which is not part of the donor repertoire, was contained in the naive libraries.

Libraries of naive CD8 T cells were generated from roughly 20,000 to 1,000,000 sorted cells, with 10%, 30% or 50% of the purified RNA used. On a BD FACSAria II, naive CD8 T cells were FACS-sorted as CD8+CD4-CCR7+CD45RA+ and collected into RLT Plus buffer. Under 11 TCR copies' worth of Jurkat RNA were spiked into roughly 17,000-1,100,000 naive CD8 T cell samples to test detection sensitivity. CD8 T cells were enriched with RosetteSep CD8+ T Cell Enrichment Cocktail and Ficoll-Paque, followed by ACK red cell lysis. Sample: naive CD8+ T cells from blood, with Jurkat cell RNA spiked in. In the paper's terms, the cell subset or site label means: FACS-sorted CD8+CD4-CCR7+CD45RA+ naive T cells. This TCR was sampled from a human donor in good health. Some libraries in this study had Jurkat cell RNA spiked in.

This receptor carries the CDR3 CASSRGATSYEQYF. The DNA sequence follows: TGCGCCAGCAGCCGGGGGGCTACCTCCTACGAGCAGTACTTC. This sequence uses TRBV4-3 and TRBJ2-7; the D assignment is uncertain and may be TRBD1 or TRBD2, with 6 bases supporting each. Counted from cysteine to phenylalanine, this CDR3 has 14 amino acids. The only DNA kept is the CDR3, 42 bases in frame from the first base. The junction carries 10 bases between V and J, which are trimmed by 4 bases and 0 bases respectively. CDR1 and CDR2 are drawn from the germline V gene: LGHNA, YSLEER.